Below, 21 T cell receptor beta chains from the same sample are listed, as sequenced in a study of PD-1 blockade in classical Hodgkin lymphoma (dated by TCRdb to 2020 to 2021). The time point label, read with the paper, signifies: cycle 2 day 1 (C2D1) of nivolumab. All trial patients had relapsed after autologous stem cell transplantation, with cohorts A, B and C differing in prior brentuximab vedotin exposure. Libraries were constructed by the immunoSEQ multiplex PCR assay. In its TCRdb copy, this immuneACCESS table keeps in-frame sequences only and misses some clones. Where compared with another copy, unresolved V genes explain less than half of these, and the others have no known cause. Across this sample there are 100,000 or so clones, with 75% to 90% seen only once. Clones ranked in the top ten supply around 6.6% of the sample. The sample was peripheral blood mononuclear cells (PBMCs), taken before the second cycle of nivolumab. These receptor sequences come from a human donor with classical Hodgkin lymphoma.

The rearrangement joins TRBV27 to TRBJ2-5, with TRBD1 identical over 12 bases. The J segment lost 5 bases and the V segment lost 6 bases, leaving 4 bases of the junction unmatched. In germline, CDR1 is MNHEY, CDR2 SMNVEV (reference sequence). The CDR3 totals 14 residues. The CDR3 sequence: CASRRDRGLETQYF. CDR3 nucleotide sequence: TGTGCCAGCAGAAGGGACAGGGGGCTTGAGACCCAGTACTTC.

The chain has TRBV28 and TRBJ2-3; D may be TRBD2 (7 bases). This CDR3 is 15 amino acids long. Trimming stripped 6 bases from V and 3 bases from J, with 16 bases between. The germline V gene has CDR1 MDHEN and CDR2 SYDVKM. In DNA form, the CDR3 reads TGTGCCAGCAGGGGGGGGGCCTCTAAAACAGATACGCAGTATTTT. Its protein is CASRGGASKTDTQYF.

The chain recombines TRBV13 with TRBJ2-5; unclear D gene. Germline CDR1 and CDR2: PRHDT and FYEKMQ (reference sequence). The V gene lost 2 bases and the J gene lost 4 bases, with 5 bases spanning the gap. The CDR3 is 12 residues long. The CDR3, as DNA: TGTGCCAGCAGCTTATTGGGAGAGACCCAGTACTTC. Residues: CASSLLGETQYF.

The rearrangement uses TRBV15 and TRBJ2-7; TRBD1 agrees at 8 bases. The germline CDR1 and CDR2 sequences are LNHNV and YYDKDF (reference sequence). This CDR3 contains 17 residues. J was trimmed by 2 bases and V by 4 bases; bases with no gene match: 13. CDR3 in DNA: TGTGCCACCAGCAACCAACCGGGACAGGCAACCACCTACGAGCAGTACTTC. The encoded protein is CATSNQPGQATTYEQYF. The full variable domain, rest sourced from reference TRBV15 and TRBJ2-7, is DAMVIQNPRYQVTQFGKPVTLSCSQTLNHNVMYWYQQKSSQAPKLLFHYYDKDFNNEADTPDNFQSRRPNTSFCFLDIRSPGLGDTAMYLCATSNQPGQATTYEQYFGPGTRLTVT.

The chain links TRBV5-1 to TRBJ2-7; D is tentatively TRBD1 or TRBD2 (5 bases each). The CDR3 is made up of 14 amino acids. V was pared by 2 bases and J by 1 base, with 10 bases between. Per germline, CDR1 SGHRS and CDR2 YFSETQ. CDR3 region: CASSFWDASYEQYF. In DNA, the CDR3 is TGCGCCAGCAGCTTTTGGGACGCATCCTACGAGCAGTACTTC.

This chain links TRBV11-2 with TRBJ2-5; 8 bases match TRBD2. V gave up 2 bases and J gave up 7 bases; unmatched junction bases: 15. CDR1 is SGHAT and CDR2 is FQNNGV in the germline V gene. The CDR3 length is 17 residues. DNA for the CDR3: TGTGCCAGCAGCTTAATAGCCCGGGGGGGCCTGGAGGTGACCCAGTACTTC. This translates into CASSLIARGGLEVTQYF. Together with reference TRBV11-2 and TRBJ2-5, the CDR3 gives the full variable domain: EAGVAQSPRYKIIEKRQSVAFWCNPISGHATLYWYQQILGQGPKLLIQFQNNGVVDDSQLPKDRFSAERLKGVDSTLKIQPAKLEDSAVYLCASSLIARGGLEVTQYFGPGTRLLVL.

The gene calls are TRBV28 and TRBJ2-7; D may be TRBD2 (5 bases). The germline CDR1 and CDR2 sequences are MDHEN and SYDVKM. The ends were cut back, 5 bases at V and 1 base at J, with 15 bases in the middle. This CDR3 spans 15 amino acids. The CDR3: CASSPPFGNSYEQYF. The CDR3 region has the DNA TGTGCCAGCAGTCCCCCTTTCGGGAATTCCTACGAGCAGTACTTC.

This chain connects TRBV2 to TRBJ2-1, with 11 bases identical to TRBD2. V lost 8 bases to trimming and J lost 7 bases; unmatched junction nucleotides: 7. From germline, CDR1 is SNHLY and CDR2 FYNNEI. The CDR3 consists of 14 residues. The CDR3 region is CASLLSGGVNEQFF. The CDR3 DNA reads as TGTGCCAGCCTACTTAGCGGGGGGGTTAATGAGCAGTTCTTC.

V usage is TRBV23-1 and J usage is TRBJ1-1; the match to TRBD1 covers 11 bases. TRBV23-1 is placed among ORFs of uncertain function. The trim removed 5 bases at V and 3 bases at J, leaving 8 bases unmatched. The CDR3 has 16 residues. As DNA, the CDR3 is TGCGCCAGCAGTGAAACGGACAGGGGGCCCGACACTGAAGCTTTCTTT. Translation gives CASSETDRGPDTEAFF.

The chain recombines TRBV6-5 with TRBJ2-7; 11 positions agree with TRBD1. The CDR3 totals 15 residues. The V segment lost 6 bases and the J segment 7 bases; nucleotides outside the gene matches: 11. CDR1 is MNHEY and CDR2 is SVGAGI in the germline V gene. In nucleotides, the CDR3 is TGTGCCAGCAGCCTGGACGGGACAGGGGGTCGGGAGCAGTACTTC. Amino acid sequence: CASSLDGTGGREQYF.

This clone was seen just once. The chain uses TRBV6-1 and TRBJ2-2, with TRBD2 matching over 10 bases. Germline CDR1 is MNHNS and CDR2 is SASEGT. CDR3 length: 15 amino acids. V dropped 4 bases and J dropped 1; count of bases not matched to a gene: 0. CDR3 DNA sequence: TGTGCCAGCAGTGGACTAGCGGGGAACACCGGGGAGCTGTTTTTT. It is translated as CASSGLAGNTGELFF.

The V gene is TRBV7-3, the J gene TRBJ2-3, with D maybe TRBD2 (6 bases). V gave up 6 bases and J gave up 2 bases, with 18 bases separating them. Looked up from germline, CDR1 is SGHTA and CDR2 is FQGTGA. This CDR3 contains 16 residues. The CDR3 region is CASSQGTSRTTDTQYF. CDR3 sequence (DNA): TGTGCCAGCAGTCAGGGAACTAGCCGGACCACAGATACGCAGTATTTT.

The chain has TRBV4-2 and TRBJ2-3, with D perhaps being TRBD1 or TRBD2 (5 bases each). Trimming cost V 0 bases and J 2 bases, with 18 bases left between them. The germline V gene has CDR1 LGHNA and CDR2 YNFKEQ. The CDR3 consists of 18 residues. CDR3 coding DNA: TGTGCCAGCAGCCAAGAGCCTCCCAGCGTCGGGACCACAGATACGCAGTATTTT. It translates to CASSQEPPSVGTTDTQYF.

This clone has a handful of counts. Different DNA sequences within this sample yield the same CDR3. The chain carries TRBV20-1 and TRBJ1-1; D uncertain. V was cut by 3 bases and J by 5 bases, with 4 bases left in between. The CDR3 runs to 10 residues. Germline V gene data show CDR1 as DFQATT and CDR2 as SNEGSKA (reference sequence). The CDR3 sequence: CSASRTEAFF. In nucleotides, the CDR3 is TGCAGTGCTAGTCGTACTGAAGCTTTCTTT.

This clone has just a few counts. The chain employs TRBV18 and TRBJ1-6, with unresolved D. Germline V gives CDR1 KGHSH, CDR2 LQKENI. V was shortened by 2 bases and J by 6 bases, with 17 bases between the two germline ends. This CDR3 comprises 17 residues. The CDR3 DNA reads as TGTGCCAGCTCACCAGAGGCCGGAGTGTGGGGTAATTCACCCCTCCACTTT. This encodes CASSPEAGVWGNSPLHF.

The chain links TRBV10-2 to TRBJ1-5; D might be TRBD1 (6 bases). Germline CDR1 reads WSHSY; CDR2 reads SAAADI. Trimming left V 8 bases short and J 7 bases short, with 21 bases between. This CDR3 region has 15 residues. Written as DNA, the CDR3 is TGCGCCAGCTCGGAGACAGGAACGAATGGACAGCCCCAGCATTTT. Amino acid sequence: CASSETGTNGQPQHF.

The chain recombines TRBV5-6 with TRBJ2-1; D remains unclear. The CDR3 is made up of 16 amino acids. Germline V gene data show CDR1 as SGHDT and CDR2 as YYEEEE. Trimming removed 0 bases from V and 4 bases from J, with 14 bases in between. The CDR3 spells CASSLVGSRSYNEQFF. The CDR3 DNA reads as TGTGCCAGCAGCTTGGTAGGGTCCCGCTCATACAATGAGCAGTTCTTC.

V usage is TRBV5-1 and J usage is TRBJ1-1; TRBD1 agrees at 9 bases. The J segment lost 5 bases and the V segment lost 0 bases, leaving 5 bases of the junction unmatched. Germline CDR1 reads SGHRS; CDR2 reads YFSETQ. The CDR3 runs 15 residues. The CDR3 sequence is CASSLEGQGGTEAFF. Written as DNA, the CDR3 is TGCGCCAGCAGCTTGGAGGGACAGGGCGGGACTGAAGCTTTCTTT.

The genes are TRBV9 and TRBJ1-4; 8 nucleotides agree with TRBD1. The CDR3 covers 14 residues. In germline, CDR1 is SGDLS, CDR2 YYNGEE. V gave up 4 bases and J gave up 4 bases; unmatched junction bases: 3. DNA for the CDR3: TGTGCCAGCAGCTTTGGACAGGGTAATGAAAAACTGTTTTTT. It encodes CASSFGQGNEKLFF.

The gene calls are TRBV30 and TRBJ1-3; D ambiguous. V lost 0 bases to trimming and J lost 4 bases, with 10 bases between them. The CDR3 contains 14 residues. Germline values: CDR1 GTSNPN, CDR2 SVGIG (reference sequence). CDR3 sequence (DNA): TGTGCCTGGAGTGTACTCGGGTACGGAAACACCATATATTTT. This encodes CAWSVLGYGNTIYF.

The J gene is TRBJ1-3, the V gene TRBV6-1; tentatively, D is TRBD1 (5 bases). This CDR3 is built from 16 residues. The germline CDR1 and CDR2 sequences are MNHNS and SASEGT. The V end was cut by 3 bases, the J end by 1 base, with 13 bases between. Here the CDR3 reads CASSDFRAWSGNTIYF. The DNA for the CDR3 is TGTGCCAGCAGTGACTTCAGGGCTTGGTCTGGAAACACCATATATTTT.